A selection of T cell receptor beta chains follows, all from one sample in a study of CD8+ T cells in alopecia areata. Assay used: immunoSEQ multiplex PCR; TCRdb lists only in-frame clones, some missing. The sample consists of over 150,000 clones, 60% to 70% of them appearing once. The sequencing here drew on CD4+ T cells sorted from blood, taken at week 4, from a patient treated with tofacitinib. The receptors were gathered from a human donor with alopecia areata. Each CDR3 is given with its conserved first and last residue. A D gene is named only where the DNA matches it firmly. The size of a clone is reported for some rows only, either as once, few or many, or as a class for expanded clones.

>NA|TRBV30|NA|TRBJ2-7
CAWRAGWSYEQYF
TGTGCCTGGAGGGCGGGCTGGTCCTACGAGCAGTACTTC
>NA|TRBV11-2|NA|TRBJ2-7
CASSKVGVGRNSYEQYF
TGTGCCAGCAGCAAAGTGGGTGTAGGACGTAACTCCTACGAGCAGTACTTC
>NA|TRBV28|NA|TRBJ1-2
CASDDTYYGYTF
TGTGCCAGCGACGACACCTACTATGGCTACACCTTC
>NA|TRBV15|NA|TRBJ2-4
CATSRVGLQYF
TGTGCCACCAGCAGAGTGGGCCTACAGTACTTC
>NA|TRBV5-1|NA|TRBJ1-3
CASSLASGNTIYF
TGCGCCAGCAGCTTGGCTTCTGGAAACACCATATATTTT
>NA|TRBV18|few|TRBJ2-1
CASSPQRGEQFF
TGTGCCAGCTCACCCCAGCGCGGCGAGCAGTTCTTC
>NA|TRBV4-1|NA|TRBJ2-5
CASSQDRNGARGETQYF
TGCGCCAGCAGCCAAGATCGTAACGGCGCCCGGGGAGAGACCCAGTACTTC
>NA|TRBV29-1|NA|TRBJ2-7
CSVAVGSYEQYF
TGCAGCGTTGCTGTAGGTTCCTACGAGCAGTACTTC
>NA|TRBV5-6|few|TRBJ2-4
CASSLIRRDIQYF
TGTGCCAGCAGCCTGATTCGTAGGGACATTCAGTACTTC
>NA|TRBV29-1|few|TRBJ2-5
CSVGGGVQTQYF
TGCAGCGTTGGAGGTGGTGTACAGACCCAGTACTTC
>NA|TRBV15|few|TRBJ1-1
CATSGRMNTEAFF
TGTGCCACCTCGGGACGGATGAACACTGAAGCTTTCTTT
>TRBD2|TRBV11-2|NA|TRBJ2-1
CASSRTSYEQFF
TGTGCCAGCAGTCGGACTAGCTATGAGCAGTTCTTC
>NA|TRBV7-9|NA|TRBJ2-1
CASSSGSSYNEQFF
TGTGCCAGCAGCTCGGGGAGCTCCTACAATGAGCAGTTCTTC
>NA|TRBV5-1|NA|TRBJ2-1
CASSPSRGGGGNEQFF
TGCGCCAGCAGCCCCTCGCGGGGAGGAGGAGGCAATGAGCAGTTCTTC
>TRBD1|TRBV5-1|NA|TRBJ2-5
CASSLVGQMGQETQYF
TGCGCCAGCAGCTTGGTGGGACAGATGGGCCAAGAGACCCAGTACTTC
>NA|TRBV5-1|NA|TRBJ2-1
CASSFVNRGEQFF
TGCGCCAGCAGCTTCGTCAACCGGGGTGAGCAGTTCTTC
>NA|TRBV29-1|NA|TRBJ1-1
CSVFQGGTEAFF
TGCAGCGTTTTTCAGGGAGGAACTGAAGCTTTCTTT
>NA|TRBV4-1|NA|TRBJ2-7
CASSQGRGEQYF
TGCGCCAGCAGCCAAGGGAGGGGAGAGCAGTACTTC
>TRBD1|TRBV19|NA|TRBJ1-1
CATSTGTVEAFF
TGTGCCACCAGTACCGGGACAGTTGAAGCTTTCTTT
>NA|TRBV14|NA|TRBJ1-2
CASSQVTGANYGYTF
TGTGCCAGCAGCCAAGTCACGGGAGCTAACTATGGCTACACCTTC
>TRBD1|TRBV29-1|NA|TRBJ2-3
CSVVGQGPDTQYF
TGCAGCGTTGTGGGACAGGGACCAGATACGCAGTATTTT
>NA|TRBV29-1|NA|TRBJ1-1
CSVGETVNTEAFF
TGCAGCGTTGGAGAGACAGTGAACACTGAAGCTTTCTTT
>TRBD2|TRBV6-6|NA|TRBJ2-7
CAAWGGAYEQYF
TGTGCCGCTTGGGGGGGAGCCTACGAGCAGTACTTC
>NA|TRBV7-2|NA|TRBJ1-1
CASSPPWAVNTEAFF
TGTGCCAGCAGCCCCCCGTGGGCGGTGAACACTGAAGCTTTCTTT
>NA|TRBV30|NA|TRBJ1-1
CAWSKGGFSTEAFF
TGTGCCTGGAGCAAAGGGGGTTTTTCCACTGAAGCTTTCTTT
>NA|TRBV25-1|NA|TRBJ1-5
CASSRGLQPQHF
TGTGCCAGCAGTCGGGGGCTTCAGCCCCAGCATTTT
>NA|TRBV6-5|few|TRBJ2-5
CASSYGQKETQYF
TGTGCCAGCAGTTACGGACAGAAAGAGACCCAGTACTTC
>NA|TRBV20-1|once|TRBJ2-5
CSAEDRETQYF
TGCAGTGCTGAAGATAGGGAGACCCAGTACTTC
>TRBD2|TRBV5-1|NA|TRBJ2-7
CASSFGTSSYEQYF
TGCGCCAGCAGCTTCGGGACTAGCTCCTACGAGCAGTACTTC
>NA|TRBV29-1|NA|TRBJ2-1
CSVEPMDSFIQFF
TGCAGCGTTGAACCGATGGACAGTTTCATCCAGTTCTTC
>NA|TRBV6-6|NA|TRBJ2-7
CASSYRGPPYEQYF
TGTGCCAGCAGTTACAGGGGACCACCCTACGAGCAGTACTTC
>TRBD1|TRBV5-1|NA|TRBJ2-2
CASSRDRQNTGELFF
TGCGCCAGCAGTCGGGACAGACAGAACACCGGGGAGCTGTTTTTT
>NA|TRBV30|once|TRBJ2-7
CAWSPDPYEQYF
TGTGCCTGGAGTCCGGACCCATACGAGCAGTACTTC
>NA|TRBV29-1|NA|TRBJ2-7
CSVEDPEARVNEQYF
TGCAGCGTTGAAGATCCGGAGGCCAGGGTCAACGAGCAGTACTTC
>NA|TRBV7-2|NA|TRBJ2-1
CASSSRKGEQFF
TGTGCCAGCAGCTCCCGTAAGGGCGAGCAGTTCTTC
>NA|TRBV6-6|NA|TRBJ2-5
CASSIPGPPQYF
TGTGCCAGCAGTATCCCGGGACCCCCACAGTACTTC
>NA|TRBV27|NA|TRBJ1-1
CASSPIQGTEAFF
TGTGCCAGCAGTCCGATCCAGGGCACTGAAGCTTTCTTT
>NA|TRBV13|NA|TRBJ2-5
CASSYSYDGTFYKTQYF
TGTGCCAGCAGCTACTCGTACGATGGGACATTTTATAAGACCCAGTACTTC
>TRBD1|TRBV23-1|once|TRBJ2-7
CASSQSGTGVYEQYF
TGCGCCAGCAGTCAGTCCGGGACAGGGGTGTACGAGCAGTACTTC
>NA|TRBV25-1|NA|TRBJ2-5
CASSDSGGPSGETQYF
TGTGCCAGCAGTGATTCGGGTGGGCCCTCGGGGGAGACCCAGTACTTC
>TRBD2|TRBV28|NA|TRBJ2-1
CASSGTSGRYEQFF
TGTGCCAGCAGCGGGACTAGCGGGAGATATGAGCAGTTCTTC
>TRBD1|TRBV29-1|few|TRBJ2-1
CSARGGQGHNEQFF
TGCAGCGCCAGAGGGGGACAGGGCCACAATGAGCAGTTCTTC
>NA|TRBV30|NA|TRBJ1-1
CAWSVHGLNTEAFF
TGTGCCTGGAGTGTTCACGGACTGAACACTGAAGCTTTCTTT
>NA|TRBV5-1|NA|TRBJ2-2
CASSFTDSQNTGELFF
TGCGCCAGCAGCTTCACGGACAGTCAGAACACCGGGGAGCTGTTTTTT
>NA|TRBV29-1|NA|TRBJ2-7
CSVETDPMGEQYF
TGCAGCGTTGAAACTGACCCTATGGGTGAGCAGTACTTC
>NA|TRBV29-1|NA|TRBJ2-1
CSVDRWQGYYNEQFF
TGCAGCGTTGACAGGTGGCAGGGCTACTACAATGAGCAGTTCTTC
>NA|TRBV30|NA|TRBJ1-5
CAWSVRGIQPQHF
TGTGCCTGGAGTGTACGTGGCATTCAGCCCCAGCATTTT
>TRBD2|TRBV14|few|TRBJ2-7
CASSQWTSHEQYF
TGTGCCAGCAGCCAGTGGACTAGTCACGAGCAGTACTTC
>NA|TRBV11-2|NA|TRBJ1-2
CASSFSWMSGYTF
TGTGCCAGCAGCTTTTCCTGGATGAGTGGCTACACCTTC
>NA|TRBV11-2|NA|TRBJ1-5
CASSLSGQGNQPQHF
TGTGCCAGCAGCTTATCAGGGCAAGGGAATCAGCCCCAGCATTTT
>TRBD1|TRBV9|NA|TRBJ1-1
CASSQAGRGQGETEAFF
TGTGCCAGCAGCCAAGCGGGTCGGGGACAGGGAGAGACTGAAGCTTTCTTT
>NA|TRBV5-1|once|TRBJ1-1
CASSLRVVDTEAFF
TGCGCCAGCAGCTTGCGGGTGGTAGATACTGAAGCTTTCTTT
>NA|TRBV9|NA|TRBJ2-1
CASSVTQEGVGEQFF
TGTGCCAGCAGCGTTACCCAGGAGGGGGTAGGTGAGCAGTTCTTC
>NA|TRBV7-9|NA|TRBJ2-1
CASENNEQFF
TGTGCCAGCGAAAACAATGAGCAGTTCTTC
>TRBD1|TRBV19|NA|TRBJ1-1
CASSTAGGANTEAFF
TGTGCCAGTAGTACCGCAGGGGGCGCGAACACTGAAGCTTTCTTT
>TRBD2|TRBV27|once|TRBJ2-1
CASSLYQSRAGEGHSNEQFF
TGTGCCAGCAGTTTGTACCAATCCAGAGCGGGAGAGGGGCATTCCAATGAGCAGTTCTTC
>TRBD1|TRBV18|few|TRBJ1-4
CASSPRDRGSTEKLFF
TGTGCCAGCTCACCACGGGACAGGGGGTCGACGGAAAAACTGTTTTTT
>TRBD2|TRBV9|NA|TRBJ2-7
CASSVRLAGAYYEQYF
TGTGCCAGCAGCGTAAGACTAGCGGGAGCGTATTACGAGCAGTACTTC
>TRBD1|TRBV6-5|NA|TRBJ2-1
CASSYSGDRVSDEQFF
TGTGCCAGCAGTTACTCAGGGGACAGGGTGTCGGATGAGCAGTTCTTC